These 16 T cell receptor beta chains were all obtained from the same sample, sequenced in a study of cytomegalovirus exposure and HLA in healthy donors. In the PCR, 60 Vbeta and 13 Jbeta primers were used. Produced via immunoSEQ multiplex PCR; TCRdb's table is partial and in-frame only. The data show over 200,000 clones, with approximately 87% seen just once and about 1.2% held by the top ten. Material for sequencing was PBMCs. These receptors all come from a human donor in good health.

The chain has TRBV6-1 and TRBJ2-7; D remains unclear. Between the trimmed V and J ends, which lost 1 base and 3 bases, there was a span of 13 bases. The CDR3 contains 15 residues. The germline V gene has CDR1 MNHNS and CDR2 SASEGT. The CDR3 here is CASSEVRVSSYEQYF. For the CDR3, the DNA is TGTGCCAGCAGTGAAGTCCGGGTTAGCAGCTACGAGCAGTACTTC.

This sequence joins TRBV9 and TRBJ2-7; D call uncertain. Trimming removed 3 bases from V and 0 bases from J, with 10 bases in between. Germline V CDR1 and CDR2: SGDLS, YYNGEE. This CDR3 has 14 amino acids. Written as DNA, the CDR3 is TGTGCCAGCAGCGCCCGTGGTAGCTCCTACGAGCAGTACTTC. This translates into CASSARGSSYEQYF.

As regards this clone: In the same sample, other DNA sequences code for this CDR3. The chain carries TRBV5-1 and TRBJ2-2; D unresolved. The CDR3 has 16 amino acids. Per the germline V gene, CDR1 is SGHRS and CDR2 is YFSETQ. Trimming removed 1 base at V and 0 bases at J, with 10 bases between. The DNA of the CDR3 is TGCGCCAGCAGCTTGTACGGTACCGCGAACACCGGGGAGCTGTTTTTT. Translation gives CASSLYGTANTGELFF. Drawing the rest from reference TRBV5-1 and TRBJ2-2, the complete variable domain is KAGVTQTPRYLIKTRGQQVTLSCSPISGHRSVSWYQQTPGQGLQFLFEYFSETQRNKGNFPGRFSGRQFSNSRSEMNVSTLELGDSALYLCASSLYGTANTGELFFGEGSRLTVL.

CDR3 DNA: TGTGCCAGCAGTGTTACTAGGGGTAGCGGGGAGACCCAGTACTTC. Amino acids: CASSVTRGSGETQYF. The rearrangement joins TRBV2 to TRBJ2-5; 7 bases line up with TRBD2. This CDR3 spans 15 amino acids. Germline V gene lookup returns CDR1 SNHLY and CDR2 FYNNEI. Trimming cost V 4 bases and J 5 bases; bases outside gene matches: 10.

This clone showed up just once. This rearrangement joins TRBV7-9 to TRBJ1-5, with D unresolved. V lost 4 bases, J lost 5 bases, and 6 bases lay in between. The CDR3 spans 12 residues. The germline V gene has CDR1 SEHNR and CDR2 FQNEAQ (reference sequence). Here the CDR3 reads CASSYGDQPQHF. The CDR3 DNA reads TGTGCCAGCAGCTACGGGGATCAGCCCCAGCATTTT.

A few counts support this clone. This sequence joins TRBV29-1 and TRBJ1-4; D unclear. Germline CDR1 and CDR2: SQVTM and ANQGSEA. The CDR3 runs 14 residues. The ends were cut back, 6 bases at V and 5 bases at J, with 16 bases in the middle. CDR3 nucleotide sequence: TGCAGCGTGAACGGGGTTGATGGGAATGAAAAACTGTTTTTT. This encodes CSVNGVDGNEKLFF.

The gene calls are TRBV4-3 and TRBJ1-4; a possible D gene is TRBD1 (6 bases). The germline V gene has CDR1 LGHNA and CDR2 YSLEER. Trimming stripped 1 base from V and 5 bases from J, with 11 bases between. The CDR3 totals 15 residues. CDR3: CASSQGTAKNEKLFF. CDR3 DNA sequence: TGCGCCAGCAGCCAAGGGACAGCGAAAAATGAAAAACTGTTTTTT.

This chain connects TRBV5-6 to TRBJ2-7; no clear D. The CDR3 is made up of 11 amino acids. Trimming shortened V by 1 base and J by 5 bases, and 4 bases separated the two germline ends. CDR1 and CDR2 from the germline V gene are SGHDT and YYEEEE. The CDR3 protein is CASSLFNEQYF. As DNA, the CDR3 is TGTGCCAGCAGCTTGTTTAACGAGCAGTACTTC.

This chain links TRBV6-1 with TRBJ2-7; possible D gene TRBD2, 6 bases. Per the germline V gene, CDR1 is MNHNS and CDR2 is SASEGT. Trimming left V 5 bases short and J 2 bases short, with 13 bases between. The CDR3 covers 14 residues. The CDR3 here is CASSRDSIPYEQYF. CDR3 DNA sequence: TGTGCCAGCAGTCGGGACTCCATACCCTACGAGCAGTACTTC.

The CDR3 loop reads CASSSPPGQDTEAFF. CDR3 DNA: TGTGCCAGCAGTTCGCCTCCGGGACAGGACACTGAAGCTTTCTTT. The chain combines TRBV27 with TRBJ1-1; 8 positions agree with TRBD1. The CDR3 extends over 15 amino acids. Germline V gene data show CDR1 as MNHEY and CDR2 as SMNVEV (reference sequence). Trimming at V came to 4 bases and at J to 3 bases, leaving 7 bases not matched to a gene.

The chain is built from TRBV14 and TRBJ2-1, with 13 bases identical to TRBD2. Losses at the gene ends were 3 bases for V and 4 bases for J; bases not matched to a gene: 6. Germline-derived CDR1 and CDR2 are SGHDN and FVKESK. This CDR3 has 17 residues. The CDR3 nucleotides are TGTGCCAGCAGCCAGTTCGGGACTAGCGGGGATTACAATGAGCAGTTCTTC. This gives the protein CASSQFGTSGDYNEQFF.

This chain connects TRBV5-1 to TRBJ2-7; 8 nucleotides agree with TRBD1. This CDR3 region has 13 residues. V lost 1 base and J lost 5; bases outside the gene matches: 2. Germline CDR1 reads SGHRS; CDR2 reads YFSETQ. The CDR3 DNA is TGCGCCAGCAGCTTGTCAGGGGGCGACGAGCAGTACTTC. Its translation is CASSLSGGDEQYF.

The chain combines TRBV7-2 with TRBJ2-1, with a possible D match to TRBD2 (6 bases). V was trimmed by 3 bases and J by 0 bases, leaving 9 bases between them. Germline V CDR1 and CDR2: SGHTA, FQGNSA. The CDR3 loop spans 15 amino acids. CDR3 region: CASSFIAVSYNEQFF. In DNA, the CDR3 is TGTGCCAGCAGCTTCATAGCGGTCTCCTACAATGAGCAGTTCTTC. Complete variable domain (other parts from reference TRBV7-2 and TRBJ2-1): GAGVSQSPSNKVTEKGKDVELRCDPISGHTALYWYRQSLGQGLEFLIYFQGNSAPDKSGLPSDRFSAERTGGSVSTLTIQRTQQEDSAVYLCASSFIAVSYNEQFFGPGTRLTVL.

CDR3 residues: CASSSAGAGNTIYF. The CDR3, as DNA: TGCGCCAGCAGCTCAGCAGGGGCTGGAAACACCATATATTTT. This chain joins TRBV5-1 and TRBJ1-3, with D maybe TRBD1 (6 bases). Germline V gene lookup returns CDR1 SGHRS and CDR2 YFSETQ. The V end was cut by 3 bases, the J end by 2 bases, with 9 bases between. This CDR3 region has 14 residues.

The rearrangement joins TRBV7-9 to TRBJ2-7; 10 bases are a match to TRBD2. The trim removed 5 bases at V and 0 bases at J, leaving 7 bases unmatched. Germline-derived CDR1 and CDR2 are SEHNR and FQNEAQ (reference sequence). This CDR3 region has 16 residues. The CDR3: CASSPASGSVSYEQYF. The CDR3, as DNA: TGTGCCAGCAGCCCCGCTAGCGGGAGTGTCTCCTACGAGCAGTACTTC.

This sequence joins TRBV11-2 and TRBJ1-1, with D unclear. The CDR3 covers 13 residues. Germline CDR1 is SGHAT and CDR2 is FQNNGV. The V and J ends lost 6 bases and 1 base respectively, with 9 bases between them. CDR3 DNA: TGTGCCAGCAGGGATCAGGAGAACACTGAAGCTTTCTTT. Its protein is CASRDQENTEAFF.